Sequencing of this TCR beta chain was carried out in a study of CD8 T cells in ankylosing spondylitis. Study results and limitations: Seemingly distinctive of ankylosing spondylitis blood was a TCR beta motif formed by eight highly homologous variants. Earlier literature documents some of the motif variants in reactive arthritis synovial fluid and blood. Reports say disease-linked clones showed up significantly more in matched ankylosing spondylitis synovial fluid. The disease-linked clones had a CD8+ phenotype and low blood frequencies.

It was by quantitative 5'-RACE with molecular barcodes that TCR beta libraries were made. MiXCR, run by TCRdb on the 5' RACE reads, gives a single entry per CDR3 protein. This table holds approximately 300,000 distinct CDR3 sequences, 7.5% to 9% found once. This CDR3 is 16 amino acids long. Germline CDR1 LGHNA, CDR2 YNFKEQ. V shed 4 bases, J shed 5 bases, and the junction held 13 bases outside the gene matches. A remark on this clonotype: Its antigen is not identified.

The clonotype comes from a male donor with ankylosing spondylitis. The genes are TRBV4-2 and TRBJ2-7, with 8 nucleotides matching TRBD2. The sequencing input was blood, either unsorted or a sorted T cell fraction (not recorded which). The CDR3 sequence: CASSPTRTGGRDEQYF. CDR3 coding DNA: TGTGCCAGCAGCCCGACCCGTACGGGAGGGCGGGACGAGCAGTACTTC.